Following are 20 T cell receptor beta chains from one sample sequenced in a study of T cell repertoires in cytomegalovirus infection. These TCRs' antigens remain unknown. A single record per CDR3 protein comes from TCRdb applying MiXCR to the reads. The sample has about 52,000 distinct CDR3 sequences, around 19% seen once; the top ten hold roughly 78%. This sample comprised CD8+ T cells from cultured PBMCs, obtained from culture after CMV antigen stimulation. Receptors were obtained from a human donor in good health (CMV status not recorded). Some clones in this sample may be carry-over from other donors' samples.

The table lists this clonotype with many counts. The CDR3 spells CASRSKGGNTEAFF. The CDR3 DNA sequence: TGTGCCAGCAGGTCCAAGGGGGGGAACACTGAAGCTTTCTTT. This chain links TRBV12-3 or TRBV12-4 with TRBJ1-1, with D perhaps TRBD1 (6 bases). The length of the CDR3 is 14 residues. Trimming cost V 6 bases and J 1 base, with 12 bases left between them.

This clonotype has more than one count but fewer than ten. The rearrangement links TRBV7-2 to TRBJ1-1, with a possible D match to TRBD1 (5 bases). CDR1 is SGHTA and CDR2 is FQGNSA in the germline V gene. The CDR3 is 14 residues long. V lost 4 bases and J 1 base, leaving 10 bases between the germline ends. The CDR3 DNA follows: TGTGCCAGCAGCTATGGAAGGGGGAACACTGAAGCTTTCTTT. Translated: CASSYGRGNTEAFF.

The chain uses TRBV4-1 and TRBJ1-1, with TRBD1 matching 7 bases. Germline CDR1 is MGHRA and CDR2 is YSYEKL. The CDR3 contains 13 residues. After removal of 3 bases from V and 8 bases from J, the junction contained 6 bases not matched to a gene. This chain's CDR3 is CASSQVEGAEAFF. The CDR3 DNA follows: TGCGCCAGCAGCCAGGTGGAGGGGGCAGAAGCTTTCTTT.

This clonotype turned up a few times. The CDR3 loop is CASSLKETQYF. DNA for the CDR3: TGTGCCAGCAGCTTGAAAGAGACCCAGTACTTC. The chain couples TRBV7-9 to TRBJ2-5; D remains unclear. CDR1 and CDR2 (germline): SEHNR, FQNEAQ (reference sequence). The CDR3 runs to 11 residues. The V end lost 3 bases, the J end lost 3 bases, and 2 bases lay between the germline ends.

The chain joins TRBV29-1 to TRBJ1-2, with D perhaps matching TRBD1 (6 bases). CDR3 length: 12 residues. Per the germline V gene, CDR1 is SQVTM and CDR2 is ANQGSEA. V was pared by 3 bases and J by 3 bases, with 8 bases between. CDR3 bases: TGCAGCGTTGATCAGGGGTACTATGGCTACACCTTC. Its translation: CSVDQGYYGYTF.

This clonotype showed up just a few times. The chain has TRBV27 and TRBJ1-4; possibly TRBD1 for D (5 bases). CDR1 is MNHEY and CDR2 is SMNVEV in the germline V gene (reference sequence). This CDR3 is built from 14 residues. Trimming removed 2 bases from V and 12 bases from J, with 16 bases in between. The CDR3 loop is CASSLEVGGEELFF. In DNA, the CDR3 is TGTGCCAGCAGTTTAGAGGTGGGGGGAGAGGAACTGTTTTTT. The complete variable domain, with remaining parts taken from reference TRBV27 and TRBJ1-4, reads EAQVTQNPRYLITVTGKKLTVTCSQNMNHEYMSWYRQDPGLGLRQIYYSMNVEVTDKGDVPEGYKVSRKEKRNFPLILESPSPNQTSLYFCASSLEVGGEELFFGSGTQLSVL.

The chain uses TRBV27 and TRBJ2-7; D call uncertain. The germline V and J ends were trimmed by 4 bases and 1 base, with 11 bases remaining between them. The germline gives CDR1 MNHEY, CDR2 SMNVEV (reference sequence). The CDR3 runs 14 residues. The CDR3 sequence is CASSYGGRSYEQYF. CDR3 nucleotides: TGTGCCAGCAGTTACGGCGGACGGTCCTACGAGCAGTACTTC.

The gene calls are TRBV25-1 and TRBJ2-7; a weak D match, TRBD1 (6 bases). The CDR3 is 15 amino acids. V was trimmed by 4 bases and J by 6 bases, leaving 19 bases between them. Germline V gives CDR1 MGHDK, CDR2 SYGVNS. CDR3 coding DNA: TGTGCCAGCAGTGGCCAGGGGCCGATTCCCCTCGAGCAGTACTTC. Translation gives CASSGQGPIPLEQYF.

This clonotype was detected a few times. The DNA for the CDR3 is TGTGCCAGCAGTTTGGGGGCACTAGCGGGGATATCGCAGTTCTTC. This codes for CASSLGALAGISQFF. V is TRBV12-3 or TRBV12-4 and J is TRBJ2-1; TRBD2 matches at 10 bases. This CDR3 is built from 15 residues. V lost 3 bases, J lost 12 bases, and 11 bases stayed unmatched.

The chain has TRBV7-3 and TRBJ2-3, with D perhaps matching TRBD1 (7 bases). V shed 5 bases and J shed 5 bases, with 14 bases lying between them. Looked up from germline, CDR1 is SGHTA and CDR2 is FQGTGA. CDR3 length equals 14 residues. This chain's CDR3 is CASSPRGEVDTQYF. The CDR3 DNA is TGTGCCAGCAGCCCCAGGGGGGAGGTAGATACGCAGTATTTT.

This chain links TRBV6-5 with TRBJ2-1, with D hard to call. The V gene's germline CDR1 is MNHEY and CDR2 SVGAGI. The V gene lost 3 bases and the J gene lost 5 bases, with 14 bases spanning the gap. The CDR3 contains 15 residues. The CDR3 DNA reads as TGTGCCAGCAGTTATCGCAGGTCAAGTGACAATGAGCAGTTCTTC. Amino acids: CASSYRRSSDNEQFF.

The chain has TRBV12-3 or TRBV12-4 and TRBJ2-5; weak D call: TRBD2 (5 bases). The CDR3 consists of 13 residues. The V gene lost 7 bases and the J gene lost 5 bases, with 14 bases spanning the gap. Written as DNA, the CDR3 is TGTGCCAGCACCAATCGAGGGTATGAGACCCAGTACTTC. It yields the protein CASTNRGYETQYF.

The chain is built from TRBV23-1 and TRBJ2-1; 11 bases agree with TRBD2. TRBV23-1 qualifies as an ORF whose function is uncertain. The V segment lost 3 bases and the J segment 7 bases; nucleotides outside the gene matches: 11. CDR3 length: 17 residues. The CDR3 DNA follows: TGCGCCAGCAGTCAGTCGGTCCTAGCGGGGGGTAGGAATGAGCAGTTCTTC. Translated, it gives CASSQSVLAGGRNEQFF.

This clonotype has a handful of counts. In DNA form, the CDR3 reads TGTGCCAGCACCCCTGGGGTTACGGAGACCCAGTACTTC. It translates to CASTPGVTETQYF. This chain joins TRBV12-3 or TRBV12-4 and TRBJ2-5; D ambiguous. V was cut by 7 bases and J by 5 bases, with 14 bases left in between. CDR3 length equals 13 residues.

This clonotype turned up a few times. The rearrangement joins TRBV27 to TRBJ2-1; 13 bases agree with TRBD2. CDR3 length equals 15 residues. V was clipped by 2 bases and J by 8 bases; unmatched bases: 3. CDR1 and CDR2 (germline): MNHEY, SMNVEV (reference sequence). CDR3 nucleotide sequence: TGTGCCAGCAGTTTAGGACTAGCGGGGGTCTATGAGCAGTTCTTC. This gives the protein CASSLGLAGVYEQFF.

This clonotype appeared once. This sequence joins TRBV19 and TRBJ2-3, with D perhaps matching TRBD1 or TRBD2 (5 bases each). V lost 2 bases, J lost 1 base, and 13 bases lay in between. The CDR3 has 16 amino acids. Looked up from germline, CDR1 is LNHDA and CDR2 is SQIVND (reference sequence). Written as DNA, the CDR3 is TGTGCCAGTAGTATAACAGGAGCGGATCGCACAGATACGCAGTATTTT. It codes for CASSITGADRTDTQYF. Drawing the rest from reference TRBV19 and TRBJ2-3, the complete variable domain is DGGITQSPKYLFRKEGQNVTLSCEQNLNHDAMYWYRQDPGQGLRLIYYSQIVNDFQKGDIAEGYSVSREKKESFPLTVTSAQKNPTAFYLCASSITGADRTDTQYFGPGTRLTVL.

This clonotype was picked up a small number of times. V is TRBV5-4 and J is TRBJ1-4; a weak D match, TRBD1 (5 bases). This CDR3 has 18 residues. Germline V CDR1 and CDR2: SGHNT, YYREEE (reference sequence). Trimming took off 2 bases at V and 4 bases at J, with 21 bases between the two ends. In DNA, the CDR3 is TGTGCCAGCAGCTTTGGCGGGGGACTGCTAAGTCTTAATGAAAAACTGTTTTTT. Translation: CASSFGGGLLSLNEKLFF.

The rearrangement links TRBV28 to TRBJ1-1; a weak D match, TRBD1 (5 bases). Germline CDR1 and CDR2: MDHEN and SYDVKM. CDR3 length: 14 residues. Trimming left V 5 bases short and J 5 bases short, with 15 bases between. CDR3 DNA sequence: TGTGCCAGCAGTCCTCGGGTCAGGGCTACTGAAGCTTTCTTT. Translated, it gives CASSPRVRATEAFF.

A few counts support this clonotype. The chain links TRBV7-2 to TRBJ2-7, with 7 nucleotides matching TRBD1. CDR1 SGHTA and CDR2 FQGNSA come from the germline V gene. The V gene end was trimmed by 3 bases and the J gene end by 2 bases; junction bases not matched to a gene: 7. There are 15 residues in the CDR3. The CDR3 sequence is CASSFTTGNPYEQYF. CDR3 DNA: TGTGCCAGCAGCTTTACGACAGGGAACCCCTACGAGCAGTACTTC.

This clonotype was seen a handful of times. The J gene is TRBJ2-5, the V gene TRBV28; no clear D gene. The CDR3 length is 13 residues. Germline CDR1 MDHEN, CDR2 SYDVKM. V lost 2 bases and J lost 5, with 9 bases in between. CDR3 coding DNA: TGTGCCAGCAGTTTACGCGGTGCGGAGACCCAGTACTTC. Amino acids: CASSLRGAETQYF.